What follows describes a single T cell receptor beta chain. The data stem from a study of PD-1 blockade in classical Hodgkin lymphoma. Germline V CDR1 and CDR2: SEHNR, FQNEAQ (reference sequence). The CDR3 has 14 residues. Deletions cut 6 bases from V and 3 bases from J, with 12 bases between. Relapses following autologous stem cell transplantation were seen in all patients, with brentuximab vedotin exposure varying. The assay was immunoSEQ multiplex PCR, and TCRdb's table has in-frame clones only and misses some. The sample yields tens of thousands of clones, around 89% seen once. V usage is TRBV7-9 and J usage is TRBJ1-3; D is unclear. The sample consisted of peripheral blood mononuclear cells (PBMCs), taken at baseline. This sequence originates from a human donor with classical Hodgkin lymphoma. Written as DNA, the CDR3 is TGTGCCAGCAGAGGCCCGGGAGATGGAAACACCATATATTTT. Translating it yields CASRGPGDGNTIYF.